A single sample is the source of the 4 T cell receptor beta chains below, sequenced in a study of blood T cell repertoires in COVID-19. Profiling relied on immunoSEQ multiplex PCR, and the TCRdb table lists in-frame clones only, not all of them. Of around 370,000 clones in the sample, approximately 87% are singletons; the top ten hold nearly 6.5%. The sample comprised peripheral blood. Receptor source: a woman in her fifties or sixties with COVID-19, enrolled during active disease.

The CDR3 spells CASRQGSGANVLTF. The CDR3 DNA reads as TGTGCCAGCAGACAGGGATCAGGGGCCAACGTCCTGACTTTC. The V and J genes are TRBV25-1 and TRBJ2-6; D is possibly TRBD1 (6 bases). The CDR3 contains 14 residues. Between the trimmed V and J ends, which lost 6 bases and 4 bases, there was a span of 10 bases. Germline V gene data show CDR1 as MGHDK and CDR2 as SYGVNS.

This clone was recorded only once. This rearrangement joins TRBV5-4 to TRBJ2-7, with a weak D call TRBD2 (6 bases). The length of the CDR3 is 14 residues. CDR1 SGHNT and CDR2 YYREEE come from the germline V gene (reference sequence). Trimming took off 7 bases at V and 2 bases at J, with 16 bases between the two ends. CDR3 DNA: TGTGCCAGCCAAGCGGGCAGAGGCACCTACGAGCAGTACTTC. It codes for CASQAGRGTYEQYF.

The chain joins TRBV12-5 to TRBJ2-1, with 9 bases lining up with TRBD1. Per germline, CDR1 LGHNT and CDR2 FRNRAP. The CDR3 extends over 13 amino acids. Losses at the gene ends were 6 bases for V and 8 bases for J; bases not matched to a gene: 5. The CDR3 bases are TGTGCTAGTGGACTGGGACAGGGTGATGAGCAGTTCTTC. Translating gives CASGLGQGDEQFF. Together with reference TRBV12-5 and TRBJ2-1, the CDR3 gives the full variable domain: DARVTQTPRHKVTEMGQEVTMRCQPILGHNTVFWYRQTMMQGLELLAYFRNRAPLDDSGMPKDRFSAEMPDATLATLKIQPSEPRDSAVYFCASGLGQGDEQFFGPGTRLTVL.

V is TRBV11-2 and J is TRBJ1-5; the match to TRBD1 covers 7 bases. Germline V gives CDR1 SGHAT, CDR2 FQNNGV. V shed 0 bases and J 3 bases; nucleotides not matched to a gene: 2. The CDR3 has 15 amino acids. The CDR3 reads CASSLDGTVNQPQHF. The CDR3 coding sequence is TGTGCCAGCAGCTTAGATGGGACAGTCAATCAGCCCCAGCATTTT.